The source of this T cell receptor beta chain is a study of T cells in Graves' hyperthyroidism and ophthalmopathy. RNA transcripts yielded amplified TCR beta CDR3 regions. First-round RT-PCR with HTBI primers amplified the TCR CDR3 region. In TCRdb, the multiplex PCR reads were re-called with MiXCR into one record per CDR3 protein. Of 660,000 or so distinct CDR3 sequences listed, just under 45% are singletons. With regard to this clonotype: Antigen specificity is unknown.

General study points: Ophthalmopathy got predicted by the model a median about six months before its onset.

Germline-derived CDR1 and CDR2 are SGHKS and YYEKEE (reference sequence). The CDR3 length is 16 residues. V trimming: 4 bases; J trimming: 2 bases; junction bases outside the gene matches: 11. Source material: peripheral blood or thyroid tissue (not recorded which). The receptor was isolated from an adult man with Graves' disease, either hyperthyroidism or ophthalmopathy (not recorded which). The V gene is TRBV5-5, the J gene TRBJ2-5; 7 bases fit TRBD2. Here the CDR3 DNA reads TGTGCCAGCAGCCCCGGGACTACAGCTATTCAAGAGACCCAGTACTTC. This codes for CASSPGTTAIQETQYF.